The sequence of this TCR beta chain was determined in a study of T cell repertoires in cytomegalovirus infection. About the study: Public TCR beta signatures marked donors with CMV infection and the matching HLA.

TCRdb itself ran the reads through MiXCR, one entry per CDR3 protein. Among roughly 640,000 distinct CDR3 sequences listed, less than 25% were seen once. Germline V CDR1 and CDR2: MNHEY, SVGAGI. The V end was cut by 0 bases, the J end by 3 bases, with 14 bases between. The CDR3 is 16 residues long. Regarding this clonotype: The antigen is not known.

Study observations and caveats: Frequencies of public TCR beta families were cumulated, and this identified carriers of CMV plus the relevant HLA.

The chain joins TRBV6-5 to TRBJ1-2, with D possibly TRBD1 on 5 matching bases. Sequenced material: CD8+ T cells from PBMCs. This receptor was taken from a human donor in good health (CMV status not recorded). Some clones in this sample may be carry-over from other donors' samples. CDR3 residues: CASSYSRTGEHYGYTF. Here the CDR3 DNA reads TGTGCCAGCAGTTACTCGCGCACAGGTGAACACTATGGCTACACCTTC.